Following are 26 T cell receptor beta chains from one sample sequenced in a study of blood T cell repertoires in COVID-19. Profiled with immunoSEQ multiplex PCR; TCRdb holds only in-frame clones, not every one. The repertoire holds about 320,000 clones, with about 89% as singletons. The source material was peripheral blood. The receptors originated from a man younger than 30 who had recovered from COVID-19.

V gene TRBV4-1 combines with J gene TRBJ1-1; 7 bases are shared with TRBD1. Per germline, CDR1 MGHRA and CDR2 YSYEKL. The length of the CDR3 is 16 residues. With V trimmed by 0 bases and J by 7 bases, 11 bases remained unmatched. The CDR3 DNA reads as TGCGCCAGCAGCCAAGACGTCCCGACAGGGACGGATGAAGCTTTCTTT. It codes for CASSQDVPTGTDEAFF.

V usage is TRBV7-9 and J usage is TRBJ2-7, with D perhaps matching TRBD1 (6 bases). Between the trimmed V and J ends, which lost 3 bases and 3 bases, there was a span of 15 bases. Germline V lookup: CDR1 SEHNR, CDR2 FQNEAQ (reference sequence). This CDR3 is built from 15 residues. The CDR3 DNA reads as TGTGCCAGCAGCTTGGGCAGGGGCGATATCTACGAGCAGTACTTC. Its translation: CASSLGRGDIYEQYF.

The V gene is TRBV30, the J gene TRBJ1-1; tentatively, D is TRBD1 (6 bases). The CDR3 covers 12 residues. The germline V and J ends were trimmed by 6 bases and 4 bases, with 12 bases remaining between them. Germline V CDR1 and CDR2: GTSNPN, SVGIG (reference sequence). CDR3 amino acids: CACQQGGTEAFF. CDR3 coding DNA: TGTGCCTGCCAACAAGGGGGCACTGAAGCTTTCTTT.

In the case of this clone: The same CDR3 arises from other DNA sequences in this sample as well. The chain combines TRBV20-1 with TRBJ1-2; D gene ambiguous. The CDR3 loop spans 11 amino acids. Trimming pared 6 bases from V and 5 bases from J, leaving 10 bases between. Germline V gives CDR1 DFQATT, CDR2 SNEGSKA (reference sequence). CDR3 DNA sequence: TGCAGTGCCTCGACGGGGTATGGCTACACCTTC. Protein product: CSASTGYGYTF.

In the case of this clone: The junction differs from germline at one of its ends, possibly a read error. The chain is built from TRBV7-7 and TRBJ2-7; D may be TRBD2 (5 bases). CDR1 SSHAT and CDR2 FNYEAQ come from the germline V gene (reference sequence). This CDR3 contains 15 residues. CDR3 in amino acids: CASSPGLLGSYEQYF. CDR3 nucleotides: TGTGCTAGCAGCCCCGGACTCCTCGGCTCCTACGAGCAGTACTTC.

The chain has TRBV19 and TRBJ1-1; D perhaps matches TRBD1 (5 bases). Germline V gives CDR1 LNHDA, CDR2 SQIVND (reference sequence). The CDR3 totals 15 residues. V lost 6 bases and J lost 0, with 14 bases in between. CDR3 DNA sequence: TGTGCCAGTAGCTGGGGTCAGGGATTGAACACTGAAGCTTTCTTT. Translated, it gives CASSWGQGLNTEAFF.

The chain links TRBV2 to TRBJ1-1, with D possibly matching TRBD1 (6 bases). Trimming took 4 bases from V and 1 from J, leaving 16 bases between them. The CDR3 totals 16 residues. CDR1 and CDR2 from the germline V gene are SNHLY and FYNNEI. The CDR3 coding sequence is TGTGCCAGCAGTGGGGAGTTGGGACAAACGAACACTGAAGCTTTCTTT. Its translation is CASSGELGQTNTEAFF.

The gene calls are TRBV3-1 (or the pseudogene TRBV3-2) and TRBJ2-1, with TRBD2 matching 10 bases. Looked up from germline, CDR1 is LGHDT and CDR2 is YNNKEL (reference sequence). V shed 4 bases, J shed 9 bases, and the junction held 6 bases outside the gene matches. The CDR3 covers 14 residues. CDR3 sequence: CASSLTAGGGEQFF. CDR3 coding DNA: TGTGCCAGCAGCCTTACAGCGGGGGGGGGTGAGCAGTTCTTC.

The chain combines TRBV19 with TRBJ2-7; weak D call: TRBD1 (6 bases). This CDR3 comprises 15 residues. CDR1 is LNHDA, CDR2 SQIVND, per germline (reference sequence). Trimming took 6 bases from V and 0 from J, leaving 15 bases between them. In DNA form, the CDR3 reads TGTGCCAGTAGGCCTGCCCAGACAGGCTCCTACGAGCAGTACTTC. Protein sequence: CASRPAQTGSYEQYF. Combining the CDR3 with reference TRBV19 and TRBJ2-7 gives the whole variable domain DGGITQSPKYLFRKEGQNVTLSCEQNLNHDAMYWYRQDPGQGLRLIYYSQIVNDFQKGDIAEGYSVSREKKESFPLTVTSAQKNPTAFYLCASRPAQTGSYEQYFGPGTRLTVT.

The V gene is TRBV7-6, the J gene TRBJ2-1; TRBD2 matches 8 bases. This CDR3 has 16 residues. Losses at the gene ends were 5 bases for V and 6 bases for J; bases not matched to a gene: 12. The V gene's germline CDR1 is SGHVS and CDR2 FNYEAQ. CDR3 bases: TGTGCCAGCAGCGCAAACGGGGGGGCGACGATCAATGAGCAGTTCTTC. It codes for CASSANGGATINEQFF.

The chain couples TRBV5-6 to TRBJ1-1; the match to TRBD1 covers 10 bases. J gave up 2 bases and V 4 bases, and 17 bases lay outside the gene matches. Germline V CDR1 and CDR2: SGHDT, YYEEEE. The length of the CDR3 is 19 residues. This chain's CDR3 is CASSLTGYGRDRGNTEAFF. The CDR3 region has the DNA TGTGCCAGCAGCCTAACAGGGTATGGAAGGGACAGGGGAAACACTGAAGCTTTCTTT.

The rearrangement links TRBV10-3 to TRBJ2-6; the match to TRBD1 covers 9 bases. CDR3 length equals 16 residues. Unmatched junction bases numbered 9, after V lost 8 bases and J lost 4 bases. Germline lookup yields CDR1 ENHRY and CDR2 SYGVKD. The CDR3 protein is CAIAPGQGGGANVLTF. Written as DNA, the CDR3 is TGTGCCATCGCCCCGGGACAGGGCGGCGGGGCCAACGTCCTGACTTTC.

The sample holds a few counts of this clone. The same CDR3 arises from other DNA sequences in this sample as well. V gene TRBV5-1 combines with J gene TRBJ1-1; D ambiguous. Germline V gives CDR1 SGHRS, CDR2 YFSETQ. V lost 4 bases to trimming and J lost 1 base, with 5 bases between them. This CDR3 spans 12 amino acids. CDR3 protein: CASSPSNTEAFF. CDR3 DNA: TGCGCCAGCAGCCCTTCGAACACTGAAGCTTTCTTT. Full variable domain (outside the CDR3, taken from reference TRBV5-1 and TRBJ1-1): KAGVTQTPRYLIKTRGQQVTLSCSPISGHRSVSWYQQTPGQGLQFLFEYFSETQRNKGNFPGRFSGRQFSNSRSEMNVSTLELGDSALYLCASSPSNTEAFFGQGTRLTVV.

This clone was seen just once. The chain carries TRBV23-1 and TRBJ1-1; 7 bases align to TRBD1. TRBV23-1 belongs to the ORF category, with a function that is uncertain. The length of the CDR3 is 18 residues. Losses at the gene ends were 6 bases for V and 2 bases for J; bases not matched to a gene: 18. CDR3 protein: CASSDTSPDRDGNTEAFF. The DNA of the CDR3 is TGCGCCAGCAGCGATACTAGCCCCGACAGGGACGGAAACACTGAAGCTTTCTTT.

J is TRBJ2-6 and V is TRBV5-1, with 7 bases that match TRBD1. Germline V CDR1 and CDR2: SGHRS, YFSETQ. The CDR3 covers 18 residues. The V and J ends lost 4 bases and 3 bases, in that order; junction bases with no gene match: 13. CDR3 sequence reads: CASSTQPQGDGGANVLTF. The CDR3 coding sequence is TGCGCCAGCAGCACACAACCTCAGGGGGACGGTGGGGCCAACGTCCTGACTTTC.

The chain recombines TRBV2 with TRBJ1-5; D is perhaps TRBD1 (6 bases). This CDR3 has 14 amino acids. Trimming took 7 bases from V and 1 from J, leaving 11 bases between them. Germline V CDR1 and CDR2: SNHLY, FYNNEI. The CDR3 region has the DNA TGTGCCAGCAAAGGGGGATTCAGCAATCAGCCCCAGCATTTT. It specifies CASKGGFSNQPQHF.

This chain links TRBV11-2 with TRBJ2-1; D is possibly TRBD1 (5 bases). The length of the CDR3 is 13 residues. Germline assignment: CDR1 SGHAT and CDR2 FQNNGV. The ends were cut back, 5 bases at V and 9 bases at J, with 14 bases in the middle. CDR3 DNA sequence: TGTGCCAGCAGCCAACGTCTCCAGGGTGAGCAGTTCTTC. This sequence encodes CASSQRLQGEQFF.

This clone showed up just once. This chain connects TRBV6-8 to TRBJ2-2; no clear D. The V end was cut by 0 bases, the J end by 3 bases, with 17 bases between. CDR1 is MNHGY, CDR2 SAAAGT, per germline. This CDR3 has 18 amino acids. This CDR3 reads CASSYSMVCRQYTGELFF. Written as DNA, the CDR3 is TGTGCCAGCAGTTACTCGATGGTTTGCAGGCAATACACCGGGGAGCTGTTTTTT.

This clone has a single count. CDR3 nucleotide sequence: TGTGCCAGCAGCTTGGCTGGAATCAGCGGTGAAGCTTTCTTT. Protein: CASSLAGISGEAFF. V and J are TRBV5-4 and TRBJ1-1; D call uncertain. Germline CDR1 reads SGHNT; CDR2 reads YYREEE (reference sequence). V was clipped by 0 bases and J by 7 bases, with 13 bases between them. CDR3 size: 14 residues.

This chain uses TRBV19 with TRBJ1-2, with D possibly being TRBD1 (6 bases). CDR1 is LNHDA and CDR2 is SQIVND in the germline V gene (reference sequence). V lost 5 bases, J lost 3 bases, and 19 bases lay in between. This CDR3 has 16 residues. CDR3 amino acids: CASSLPYRQADYGYTF. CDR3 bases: TGTGCCAGTAGTCTACCCTACCGACAGGCCGACTATGGCTACACCTTC.

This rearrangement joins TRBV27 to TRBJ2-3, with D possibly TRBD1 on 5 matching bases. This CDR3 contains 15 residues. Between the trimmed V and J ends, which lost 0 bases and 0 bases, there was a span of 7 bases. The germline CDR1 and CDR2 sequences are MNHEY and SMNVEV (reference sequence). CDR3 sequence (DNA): TGTGCCAGCAGTTTATCCGACAGTAGCACAGATACGCAGTATTTT. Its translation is CASSLSDSSTDTQYF.

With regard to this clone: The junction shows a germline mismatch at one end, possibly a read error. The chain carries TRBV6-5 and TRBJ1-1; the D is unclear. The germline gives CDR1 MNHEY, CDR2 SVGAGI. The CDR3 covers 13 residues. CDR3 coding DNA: TGCGCCAGCGGCTTTACTTCGGGCACTGAAGCTTTCTTT. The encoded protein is CASGFTSGTEAFF.

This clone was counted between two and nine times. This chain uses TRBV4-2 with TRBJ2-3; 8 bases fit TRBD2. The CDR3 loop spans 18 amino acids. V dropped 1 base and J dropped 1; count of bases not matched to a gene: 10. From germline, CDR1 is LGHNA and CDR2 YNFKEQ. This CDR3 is CASSQVLRLATGTDTQYF. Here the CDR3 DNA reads TGTGCCAGCAGCCAAGTATTACGACTAGCGACAGGCACAGATACGCAGTATTTT.

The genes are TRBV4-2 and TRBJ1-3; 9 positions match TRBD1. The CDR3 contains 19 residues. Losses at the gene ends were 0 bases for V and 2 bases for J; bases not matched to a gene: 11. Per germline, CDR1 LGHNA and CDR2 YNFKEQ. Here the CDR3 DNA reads TGTGCCAGCAGCCAAGACGTAACAGGGGGCTGGTGGGCTGGAAACACCATATATTTT. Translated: CASSQDVTGGWWAGNTIYF.

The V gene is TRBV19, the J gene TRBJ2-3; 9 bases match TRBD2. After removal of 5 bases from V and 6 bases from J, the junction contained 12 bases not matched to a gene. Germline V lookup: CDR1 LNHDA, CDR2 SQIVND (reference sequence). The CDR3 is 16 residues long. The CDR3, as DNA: TGTGCCAGTAGTGTCGGATTAGCGGGAGTAGACGATACGCAGTATTTT. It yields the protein CASSVGLAGVDDTQYF.

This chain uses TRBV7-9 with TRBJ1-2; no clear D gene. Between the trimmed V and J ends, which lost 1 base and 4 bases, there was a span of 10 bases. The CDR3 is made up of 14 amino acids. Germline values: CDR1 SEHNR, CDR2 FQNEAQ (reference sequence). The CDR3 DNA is TGTGCCAGCAGCTTAGACACAGCCCTCTATGGCTACACCTTC. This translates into CASSLDTALYGYTF.